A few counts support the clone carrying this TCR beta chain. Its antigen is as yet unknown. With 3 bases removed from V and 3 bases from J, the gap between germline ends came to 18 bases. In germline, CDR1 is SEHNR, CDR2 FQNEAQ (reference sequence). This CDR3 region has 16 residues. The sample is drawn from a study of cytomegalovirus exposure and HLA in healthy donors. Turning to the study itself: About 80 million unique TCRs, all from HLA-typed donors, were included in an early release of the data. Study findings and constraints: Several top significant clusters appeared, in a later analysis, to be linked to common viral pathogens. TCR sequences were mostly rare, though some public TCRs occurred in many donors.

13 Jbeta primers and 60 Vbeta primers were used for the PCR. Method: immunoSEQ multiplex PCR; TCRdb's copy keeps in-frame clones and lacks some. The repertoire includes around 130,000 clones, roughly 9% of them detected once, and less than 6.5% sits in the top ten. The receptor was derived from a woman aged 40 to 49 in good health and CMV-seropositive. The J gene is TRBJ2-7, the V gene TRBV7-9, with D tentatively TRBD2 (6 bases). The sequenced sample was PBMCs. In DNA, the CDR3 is TGTGCCAGCAGCTTGAGTATGGGCAGGGACTTCTACGAGCAGTACTTC. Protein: CASSLSMGRDFYEQYF.